The rows below give T cell receptor beta chains drawn from one sample of a study of blood T cell repertoires in COVID-19. Sequenced by immunoSEQ multiplex PCR; TCRdb stores in-frame clones only, minus some. The sample has about 300,000 clones, just over 85% seen once. The sequencing sample was made of PBMCs or T cells enriched from blood (not recorded which). These receptors all stem from a man younger than 40 who had recovered from COVID-19. The CDR3 runs from the conserved cysteine through the conserved F or W. Part of the rows lack a size; the others show once, few, many or a class for expanded clones.

size: NA
J: TRBJ1-1
V: TRBV19
CDR3: CASSIGQGTEAFF

size: NA
J: TRBJ1-1
V: TRBV28
CDR3: CASSPRGWTEAFF

size: once
J: TRBJ2-7
V: TRBV7-8
CDR3: CASSLVRTTSGEQYF

size: NA
J: TRBJ2-2
V: TRBV5-1
CDR3: CASSLVGGPGELFF

size: NA
J: TRBJ2-1
V: TRBV9
CDR3: CASSGDRALNEQFF

size: NA
J: TRBJ2-7
V: TRBV6-1
CDR3: CASSERPGQSYEQYF

size: NA
J: TRBJ2-7
V: TRBV19
CDR3: CASSNTGGGGTAEQYF

size: NA
J: TRBJ1-2
V: TRBV11-2
CDR3: CASSLVGEDYGYTF

size: NA
J: TRBJ2-7
V: TRBV11-2
CDR3: CASSLSPQGTYEQYF

size: NA
J: TRBJ1-6
V: TRBV9
CDR3: CASSERGHISGAARSTLHF

size: NA
J: TRBJ2-5
V: TRBV10-3
CDR3: CAISRGGETQYF

size: NA
J: TRBJ2-2
V: TRBV9
CDR3: CASSVLSGVNTGELFF

size: NA
J: TRBJ2-1
V: TRBV3-1/TRBV3-2
CDR3: CASSPLGGLAGANEQFF

size: NA
J: TRBJ1-5
V: TRBV28
CDR3: CASSLTGGQGLSQPQHF

size: NA
J: TRBJ2-7
V: TRBV30
CDR3: CAGGVLFYEQYF

size: NA
J: TRBJ2-3
V: TRBV19
CDR3: CASSGSGDTDTQYF

size: NA
J: TRBJ1-6
V: TRBV10-3
CDR3: CAISRDSANSPLHF

size: NA
J: TRBJ1-1
V: TRBV7-9
CDR3: CASSLLPGQGWNTEAFF

size: once
J: TRBJ1-6
V: TRBV5-1
CDR3: CASSLAGDRDNPPLHF

size: NA
J: TRBJ2-5
V: TRBV28
CDR3: CASSPRGTQYF

size: NA
J: TRBJ2-3
V: TRBV30
CDR3: CAWSVQETGDPTDTQYF

size: NA
J: TRBJ1-3
V: TRBV11-2
CDR3: CASSGRGLGNTIYF

size: NA
J: TRBJ2-7
V: TRBV29-1
CDR3: CSVPGQVSYEQYF

size: NA
J: TRBJ1-4
V: TRBV27
CDR3: CASSYAGGTNEKLFF

size: NA
J: TRBJ1-4
V: TRBV5-1
CDR3: CASSLGSRNEKLFF

size: NA
J: TRBJ2-7
V: TRBV11-3
CDR3: CASSLEQRSGSYEQYF

size: NA
J: TRBJ1-1
V: TRBV18
CDR3: CASSLRDRGPRLNTEAFF

size: NA
J: TRBJ2-1
V: TRBV4-2
CDR3: CASSQETSGSYNEQFF

size: NA
J: TRBJ2-1
V: TRBV11-1
CDR3: CASSLGGRSYNEQFF